The sequence of this TCR beta chain was determined in a study of cytomegalovirus exposure and HLA in healthy donors. Trimming shortened V by 4 bases and J by 8 bases, and 11 bases separated the two germline ends. The CDR3 runs 13 residues. The germline CDR1 and CDR2 sequences are MNHNS and SASEGT. Note on this clone: Its antigen remains unidentified.

Study results and limitations: There were over 150 TCR beta chains listed as cytomegalovirus-associated. Follow-up analysis found HLA locus-dependent TCR association rates, highest for DRB1 and lowest for HLA-C. Likely technical artifact: a cluster of highly shared sequence variants.

Both 60 Vbeta primers and 13 Jbeta primers went into the PCR. Assay: immunoSEQ multiplex PCR; the TCRdb copy retains only in-frame clones and omits some. The table has 150,000 to 160,000 clones, about three quarters seen once. Sequenced: PBMCs. V gene TRBV6-1 combines with J gene TRBJ1-4; D is unclear. This sequence originates from a middle-aged woman in good health and CMV-seronegative. CDR3 in DNA: TGTGCCAGCAGTGGGGCAGGTCGGGAAAAACTGTTTTTT. This codes for CASSGAGREKLFF.